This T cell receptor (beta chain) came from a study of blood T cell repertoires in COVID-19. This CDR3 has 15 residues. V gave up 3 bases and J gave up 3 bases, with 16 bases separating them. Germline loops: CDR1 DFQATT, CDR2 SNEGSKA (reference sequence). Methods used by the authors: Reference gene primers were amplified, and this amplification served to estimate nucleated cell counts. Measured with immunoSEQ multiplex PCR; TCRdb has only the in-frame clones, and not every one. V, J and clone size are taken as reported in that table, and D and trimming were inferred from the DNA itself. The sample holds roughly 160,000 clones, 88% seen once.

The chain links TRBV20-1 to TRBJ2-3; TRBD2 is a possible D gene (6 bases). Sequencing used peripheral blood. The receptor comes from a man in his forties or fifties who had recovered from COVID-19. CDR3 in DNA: TGCAGTGCTAGTGAGGCCCGGGGGAATACAGATACGCAGTATTTT. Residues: CSASEARGNTDTQYF.